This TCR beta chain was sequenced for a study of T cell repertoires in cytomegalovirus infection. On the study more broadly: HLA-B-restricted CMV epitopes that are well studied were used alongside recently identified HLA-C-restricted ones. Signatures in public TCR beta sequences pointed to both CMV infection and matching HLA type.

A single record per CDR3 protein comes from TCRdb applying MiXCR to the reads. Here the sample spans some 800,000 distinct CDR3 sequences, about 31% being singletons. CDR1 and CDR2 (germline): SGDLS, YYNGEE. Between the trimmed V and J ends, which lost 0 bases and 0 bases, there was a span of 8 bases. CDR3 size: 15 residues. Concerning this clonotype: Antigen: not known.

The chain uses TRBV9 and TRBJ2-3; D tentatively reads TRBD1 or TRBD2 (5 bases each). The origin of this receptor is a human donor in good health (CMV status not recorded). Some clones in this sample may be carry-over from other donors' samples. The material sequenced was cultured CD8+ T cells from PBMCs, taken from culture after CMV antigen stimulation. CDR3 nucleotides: TGTGCCAGCAGCGTAGCAGGGAGCAGCACAGATACGCAGTATTTT. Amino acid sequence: CASSVAGSSTDTQYF.